Listed below are T cell receptor beta chains from one sample, sequenced in a study of shared clonotypes between healthy human individuals. Repertoires were generated with immunoSEQ multiplex PCR, while TCRdb's copy carries only in-frame clones and drops some. The sample lists 2 million to 2.5 million clones, approximately 93% occurring once. Sequencing was performed on naive CD4+ T cells from PBMCs. The receptors stem from a man aged 18-30 years in good health. Some clones in this sample may be carry-over from other donors' samples. CDR3s include the opening cysteine and the closing phenylalanine or tryptophan. D genes are given only for firm matches. Clone size is not always given. Where it is, it says once, few, many or a class for expanded clones.

clone size,J gene,V gene,D gene,CDR3 DNA,CDR3 protein
once,TRBJ1-1,TRBV7-3,-,TGTGCCAGCAGCGTACAGGGAGGGTACACTGAAGCTTTCTTT,CASSVQGGYTEAFF
few,TRBJ2-2,TRBV20-1,-,TGCAGTGCTTTCTACACCGGGGAGCTGTTTTTT,CSAFYTGELFF
-,TRBJ2-7,TRBV7-3,-,TGTGCCAGCAGCTTAGTTGAACTTGGCAGCGACTACGAGCAGTACTTC,CASSLVELGSDYEQYF
-,TRBJ2-7,TRBV7-8,-,TGTGCCAGCAGCTTAATTAGGCGGGCAGAGCAGTACTTC,CASSLIRRAEQYF
-,TRBJ2-1,TRBV18,-,TGTGCCAGCTCACCAACAGGGTGGGAGGGCTACAATGAGCAGTTCTTC,CASSPTGWEGYNEQFF
-,TRBJ2-1,TRBV11-2,-,TGTGCCAGCAGCTCTAGACTTGACCTGCGCGGGCGCTCCTACAATGAGCAGTTCTTC,CASSSRLDLRGRSYNEQFF
-,TRBJ2-1,TRBV29-1,-,TGCAGCGTTGAAGGCAGGGTCGCAGGGAATGAGCAGTTCTTC,CSVEGRVAGNEQFF
-,TRBJ2-2,TRBV7-9,-,TGTGCCAGCACCCCTAGGGCCCTACTGGAAGGGGAGCTGTTTTTT,CASTPRALLEGELFF
-,TRBJ2-1,TRBV14,-,TGTGCCAGCAGCCAAGATCCGACAGGCCTATACAATGAGCAGTTCTTC,CASSQDPTGLYNEQFF
-,TRBJ2-1,TRBV27,TRBD2,TGTGCCAGCAGTTTAGGACTAGCGGGAGGGCTTAATGAGCAGTTCTTC,CASSLGLAGGLNEQFF
-,TRBJ2-7,TRBV4-1,-,TGCGCCAGCAGCCAAGATAGAGGGGCGCGGAGGGGGGAGTCCAGCTACGAGCAGTACTTC,CASSQDRGARRGESSYEQYF
-,TRBJ2-1,TRBV14,-,TGTGCCAGCAGCCAAGGGAATGCGGGATACTACAATGAGCAGTTCTTC,CASSQGNAGYYNEQFF
-,TRBJ2-3,TRBV5-4,-,TGTGCCAGCAGCTTAGGCGGGATCACAGATACGCAGTATTTT,CASSLGGITDTQYF
-,TRBJ2-5,TRBV14,TRBD2,TGTGCCAGCAGCTATAGCGGGAGTGAGACCCAGTACTTC,CASSYSGSETQYF
-,TRBJ2-1,TRBV5-1,-,TGCGCCAGCAGCTTCAGGGGTTCTTACAATGAGCAGTTCTTC,CASSFRGSYNEQFF
-,TRBJ1-1,TRBV9,TRBD1,TGTGCCAGCAGCGAAACGCGGACAGGGGCAAACACTGAAGCTTTCTTT,CASSETRTGANTEAFF
-,TRBJ2-3,TRBV12-5,-,TGTGCTAGTGGCCCCGAGGGTGGAGAGACGCAGTATTTT,CASGPEGGETQYF
few,TRBJ1-5,TRBV28,-,TGTGCCAGCAGGCCGGGACACTCTTCGCCCCAGCATTTT,CASRPGHSSPQHF
-,TRBJ2-7,TRBV14,-,TGTGCCAGCAGCCAAGAGGGCAGGGGAACCTACGAGCAGTACTTC,CASSQEGRGTYEQYF
-,TRBJ1-2,TRBV7-2,-,TGTGCCAGCAGCAACCGGGTCGTCAGGTCCCCAGGTGGCTACACCTTC,CASSNRVVRSPGGYTF
-,TRBJ1-3,TRBV5-4,-,TGTGCCAGCAGCTTGGCGGGCAGTAGCTCTGGAAACACCATATATTTT,CASSLAGSSSGNTIYF
-,TRBJ1-1,TRBV28,-,TGTGCCAGCAGTTTAGGGGGGCTTACTGAAGCTTTCTTT,CASSLGGLTEAFF
once,TRBJ2-3,TRBV29-1,TRBD2,TGCAGCGTTGTGATCGGGAGGACTAGCACAGATACGCAGTATTTT,CSVVIGRTSTDTQYF
-,TRBJ2-7,TRBV4-3,TRBD2,TGCGCCAGCAGCCAAGATGGCCCGGGTGGGAGGGTCTTCTACGAGCAGTACTTC,CASSQDGPGGRVFYEQYF
-,TRBJ2-7,TRBV7-9,TRBD1,TGTGCCAGCAGCCCCCGGCAGGGGACAGGGGGCACCTACGAGCAGTACTTC,CASSPRQGTGGTYEQYF
once,TRBJ2-3,TRBV18,TRBD1,TGTGCCAGCTCACCCGGGGCAGGGGGCTTCCACACAGATACGCAGTATTTT,CASSPGAGGFHTDTQYF
-,TRBJ2-7,TRBV7-6,TRBD2,TGTGCCAGCAGCGCCGGGACTAGCGGGGGGTCTGGGGACGAGCAGTACTTC,CASSAGTSGGSGDEQYF
-,TRBJ1-2,TRBV28,-,TGTGCCAGCAGTATCGAAGGATACTATGGCTACACCTTC,CASSIEGYYGYTF
-,TRBJ2-1,TRBV19,TRBD2,TGTGCCAGTAGAGACTTAGCGGGAGTGGGGTACAATGAGCAGTTCTTC,CASRDLAGVGYNEQFF
once,TRBJ2-7,TRBV21-1,-,TGTGCCAGCGCCTACGAGCAGTACTTC,CASAYEQYF
-,TRBJ1-5,TRBV13,TRBD1,TGTGCCAGCAGTTATGGACAGGGGGTGTTCGGACAGCCCCAGCATTTT,CASSYGQGVFGQPQHF
-,TRBJ2-1,TRBV4-1,TRBD2,TGCGCCAGCAGCCGACTAGCGGGAGGCCTCTATAGCTCCTACAATGAGCAGTTCTTC,CASSRLAGGLYSSYNEQFF
-,TRBJ2-1,TRBV5-4,TRBD2,TGTGCCAGCAGCGGACCCGGGACTAGCGGAAAAAAGCAGTTCTTC,CASSGPGTSGKKQFF
-,TRBJ1-1,TRBV19,-,TGTGCCAGTACCGCGAACACTGAAGCTTTCTTT,CASTANTEAFF
-,TRBJ2-7,TRBV9,-,TGTGCCAGCAGCCCGAGGGGGGACAGACTTTCCTACGAGCAGTACTTC,CASSPRGDRLSYEQYF
-,TRBJ1-1,TRBV18,-,TGTGCCAGCTCACCAGGGAACAGTTTGGAAGCCACTGAAGCTTTCTTT,CASSPGNSLEATEAFF
-,TRBJ1-2,TRBV2,-,TGTGCCAGCAGTAGGAAGGAACAGGGAGATGGCTACACCTTC,CASSRKEQGDGYTF
-,TRBJ2-1,TRBV7-9,TRBD2,TGTGCCAGCAGCCCAATCAGGACTAGCAGCGACAATGAGCAGTTCTTC,CASSPIRTSSDNEQFF
few,TRBJ1-2,TRBV5-4,-,TGTGCCAGCAGCACGGTGCTCTATGGCTACACCTTC,CASSTVLYGYTF
-,TRBJ2-7,TRBV11-3,TRBD2,TGTGCCAGCAGCTTCGGGGATAGCGGGAGGGCCCTCGGAAATTACGAGCAGTACTTC,CASSFGDSGRALGNYEQYF
-,TRBJ2-2,TRBV14,TRBD2,TGTGCCAGTCGTTCTAGCGGGTCGAACACCGGGGAGCTGTTTTTT,CASRSSGSNTGELFF
-,TRBJ2-5,TRBV18,-,TGTGCCAGCGGGACGGGTTACGAGACCCAGTACTTC,CASGTGYETQYF
-,TRBJ2-3,TRBV7-2,-,TGTGCCAGCAGCTTCCTACCAGGGGCGTCTAGCACAGATACGCAGTATTTT,CASSFLPGASSTDTQYF
-,TRBJ1-3,TRBV6-5,-,TGTGCCAGCAGTTATTCGCACACCATATATTTT,CASSYSHTIYF
-,TRBJ2-7,TRBV27,-,TGTGCCAGCAGTTCCGTTAGCGGAGGCTCCTACGAGCAGTACTTC,CASSSVSGGSYEQYF
-,TRBJ1-3,TRBV7-2,-,TGTGCCAGCAGCTTAGTGGGAGGGGGGGTCTCTGGAAACACCATATATTTT,CASSLVGGGVSGNTIYF
-,TRBJ2-1,TRBV29-1,TRBD2,TGCAGCGGGGAAAGACTAGCGGGAGAGGCGGGACAGTTCTTC,CSGERLAGEAGQFF
few,TRBJ1-5,TRBV28,-,TGTGCCAGCACGGAGGCGAGGCAGCCCCAGCATTTT,CASTEARQPQHF
-,TRBJ2-7,TRBV2,TRBD2,TGTGCCAGCAGTGTGGGAGGGCTAGGGGAGCAGTACTTC,CASSVGGLGEQYF
-,TRBJ2-1,TRBV6-5,-,TGTGCCAGCAGGTGGTTGAATGAGCAGTTCTTC,CASRWLNEQFF
-,TRBJ1-2,TRBV2,-,TGTGCCAGCAGTGCCCCGTTTTGGAGCAAAATCCCAGCTAACTATGGCTACACCTTC,CASSAPFWSKIPANYGYTF
-,TRBJ2-7,TRBV5-4,TRBD1,TGTGCCAGCAGCCCGGTCGTACGGACAGGGGGCAACGAGCAGTACTTC,CASSPVVRTGGNEQYF
-,TRBJ2-2,TRBV2,TRBD2,TGTGCCAGCAGTGTTTCTAGCGGGGTGGGGGAGCTGTTTTTT,CASSVSSGVGELFF
-,TRBJ2-7,TRBV7-9,TRBD2,TGTGCCAGCAGCTTTGCTCCCTCAGGACTAGCGGGAGCCGAGCAGTACTTC,CASSFAPSGLAGAEQYF
-,TRBJ2-5,TRBV27,-,TGTGCCAGCAGTGGGTCCGACGCCAAGGGGGGGACCCAGTACTTC,CASSGSDAKGGTQYF
-,TRBJ2-1,TRBV11-2,-,TGTGCCAGCAGCCAACTAGTTGGGAATGAGCAGTTCTTC,CASSQLVGNEQFF
once,TRBJ1-3,TRBV19,-,TGTGCCACCTCCGATACCACTGGAAACACCATATATTTT,CATSDTTGNTIYF
-,TRBJ1-5,TRBV19,-,TGTGCCAGTAGTACCCGCGCAGGAAGCAATCAGCCCCAGCATTTT,CASSTRAGSNQPQHF
-,TRBJ2-7,TRBV28,-,TGTGCCAGCAGCGAAGGGGCGACAGGTAAATGGCCCTACGAGCAGTACTTC,CASSEGATGKWPYEQYF
-,TRBJ2-1,TRBV6-1,TRBD2,TGTGCCAGCAGTCGAACGAGCGGGGTAGTGGTTGAGCAGTTCTTC,CASSRTSGVVVEQFF